This TCR beta chain appears in the sequencing data of a study of blood T cell repertoires in COVID-19. Study details: COVID-19 samples collected from the United States, Italy and Spain covered acute and convalescent phases.

Sequencing was performed with immunoSEQ multiplex PCR; in TCRdb, only in-frame clones are kept and a portion is missing. Seen here are nearly 95,000 clones, around nine tenths observed once, and the top ten hold 4.5% to 5.5%. CDR1 and CDR2 (germline): MGHRA, YSYEKL. CDR3 length: 15 amino acids. The V end lost 2 bases, the J end lost 3 bases, and 13 bases lay between the germline ends. This clone was seen a few times. The V gene is TRBV4-1, the J gene TRBJ1-2, with TRBD1 as a possible D gene (6 bases). This clonotype originated in a woman older than 75 with acute or convalescent COVID-19. The sequenced sample was peripheral blood. The chain's CDR3 is CASSQPTHRDYGYTF. DNA for the CDR3: TGCGCCAGCAGCCAACCGACGCACAGGGACTATGGCTACACCTTC.